This T cell receptor (beta chain) was identified in a study of OX40 agonist ivuxolimab in advanced cancers. Study overall: Anti-PD-1, anti-PD-L1 or anti-CTLA-4 therapy given earlier was allowed, and approximately 43% had some. Partial responses were achieved by three patients, of whom one had hepatocellular carcinoma and two had cutaneous melanoma.

The ends were cut back, 2 bases at V and 7 bases at J, with 15 bases in the middle. Germline CDR1 and CDR2: SGHRS and YFSETQ. The CDR3 runs to 14 residues. Study outcomes and limitations: Expanded clones were, on average, more numerous in CD8+ T cells than in CD4+.

With regard to this clone: Its antigen is unknown.

Blood was sampled at baseline, cycle 4 day 1, and cycle 7 day 1. Assay: immunoSEQ multiplex PCR; the TCRdb copy retains only in-frame clones and omits some. Of roughly 80,000 clones listed, around 84% are singletons. Here the sequenced sample was CD4+ or CD8+ T cells sorted from blood, taken in a trial of the OX40 agonist ivuxolimab. The sequence was collected from an adult with an advanced solid tumor such as melanoma, head and neck, liver or kidney cancer. The chain couples TRBV5-1 to TRBJ1-2; D perhaps matches TRBD1 (6 bases). The CDR3 reads CASSFGTKAGGYTF. CDR3 coding DNA: TGCGCCAGCAGCTTCGGGACAAAGGCAGGTGGCTACACCTTC. The full variable domain, with the rest looked up from reference TRBV5-1 and TRBJ1-2, is KAGVTQTPRYLIKTRGQQVTLSCSPISGHRSVSWYQQTPGQGLQFLFEYFSETQRNKGNFPGRFSGRQFSNSRSEMNVSTLELGDSALYLCASSFGTKAGGYTFGSGTRLTVV.